This TCR beta chain was captured by sequencing in a study of CD8 T cells in ankylosing spondylitis. This CDR3 region has 11 residues. V shed 5 bases and J shed 3 bases, with 5 bases lying between them. Germline lookup yields CDR1 LGHDT and CDR2 YNNKEL (reference sequence). This clonotype was detected ten times or more. Each CDR3 protein gets one entry after TCRdb re-called the 5' RACE reads with MiXCR. Of about 250,000 distinct CDR3 sequences in the sample, over 9.5% were seen once. This TCR came from a male donor with ankylosing spondylitis or in good health (not recorded which). V and J are TRBV3-1 and TRBJ2-7, with D unresolved. The specimen was blood, either unsorted or a sorted T cell fraction (not recorded which). CDR3 amino acids: CASSFNYEQYF. The CDR3 DNA is TGTGCCAGCAGCTTCAACTACGAGCAGTACTTC.